Presented here are 32 T cell receptor beta chains from one specimen sequenced in a study of T cell repertoires in cytomegalovirus infection. TCRdb processed the reads anew with MiXCR; each CDR3 protein has one entry. The table has 300,000 to 400,000 distinct CDR3 sequences, 15% to 20% seen once. Sequenced: PBMCs. These receptors were collected from a human donor in good health (CMV status not recorded). Some clones in this sample may be carry-over from other donors' samples.

This clonotype was seen a few times. The chain combines TRBV7-9 with TRBJ2-3; tentatively, D is TRBD1 (6 bases). The germline V and J ends were trimmed by 7 bases and 6 bases, with 23 bases remaining between them. This CDR3 contains 16 residues. Germline V gene sequence: CDR1 SEHNR, CDR2 FQNEAQ (reference sequence). The CDR3: CASTHYRDTSVDTQYF. DNA for the CDR3: TGTGCCAGCACCCATTACAGGGACACCAGCGTGGATACGCAGTATTTT.

In this sample, this clonotype turned up a few times. The rearrangement links TRBV12-3 or TRBV12-4 to TRBJ2-1; 7 bases are a match to TRBD1. The V gene end was trimmed by 5 bases and the J gene end by 7 bases; junction bases not matched to a gene: 11. The CDR3 loop spans 15 amino acids. CDR3 residues: CASSTYRDSTNEQFF. CDR3 coding DNA: TGTGCCAGCAGTACCTACCGGGACAGTACTAATGAGCAGTTCTTC.

This clonotype was observed many times. The rearrangement joins TRBV7-9 to TRBJ2-1; no firm D call. Germline V gene lookup returns CDR1 SEHNR and CDR2 FQNEAQ (reference sequence). V lost 5 bases, J lost 1 base, and 15 bases lay in between. The length of the CDR3 is 16 residues. The CDR3 region has the DNA TGTGCCAGCAGCGTACCAGATTCCGCTTCCTACAATGAGCAGTTCTTC. It encodes CASSVPDSASYNEQFF.

V is TRBV6-2 or TRBV6-3 and J is TRBJ2-2; D assignment may be TRBD1 or TRBD2 (5 bases each). The CDR3 has 16 amino acids. Trimming stripped 2 bases from V and 5 bases from J, with 15 bases between. Looked up from germline, CDR1 is MNHEY and CDR2 is SVGEGT. CDR3 nucleotide sequence: TGTGCCAGCAGTTACCTATTCGGGGCGCCAACCGGGGAGCTGTTTTTT. As protein: CASSYLFGAPTGELFF.

The V and J genes are TRBV20-1 and TRBJ2-5; 7 bases are a match to TRBD2. The CDR3 sequence is 14 residues long. Unmatched junction bases numbered 11, after V lost 5 bases and J lost 5 bases. Germline CDR1 is DFQATT and CDR2 is SNEGSKA (reference sequence). CDR3 nucleotide sequence: TGCAGTGCTGAACCTAGCGACGGGGGGGAGACCCAGTACTTC. This gives the protein CSAEPSDGGETQYF.

The table lists this clonotype with a few counts. This chain uses TRBV11-3 with TRBJ1-6; D unclear. CDR1 is SGHNT, CDR2 YENEEA, per germline. Between the trimmed V and J ends, which lost 2 bases and 8 bases, there was a span of 10 bases. The CDR3 runs to 14 residues. CDR3 in DNA: TGTGCCAGCAGCTTATACGGTCGGGATTCACCCCTCCACTTT. Its translation is CASSLYGRDSPLHF.

In its sample, this clonotype was seen many times. This chain links TRBV6-1 with TRBJ1-4; D gene uncertain. V lost 2 bases, J lost 1 base, and 5 bases lay in between. The V gene's germline CDR1 is MNHNS and CDR2 SASEGT. The CDR3 runs 14 residues. CDR3 nucleotides: TGTGCCAGCAGTGAATTACGAACTAATGAAAAACTGTTTTTT. Protein: CASSELRTNEKLFF.

The gene calls are TRBV11-2 and TRBJ2-7; possible D gene TRBD1, 5 bases. The CDR3 runs to 13 residues. The germline gives CDR1 SGHAT, CDR2 FQNNGV. Trimming pared 5 bases from V and 2 bases from J, leaving 10 bases between. The DNA of the CDR3 is TGTGCCAGCAGCACCCTGGGGCCCTACGAGCAGTACTTC. It codes for CASSTLGPYEQYF.

This chain connects TRBV11-2 to TRBJ1-2; 8 positions match TRBD1. The CDR3 has 14 residues. Trimming removed 5 bases from V and 4 bases from J; junction bases left unmatched: 6. Germline assignment: CDR1 SGHAT and CDR2 FQNNGV. CDR3 DNA sequence: TGTGCCAGCAGCCAGGACAGGGCGGGCTATGGCTACACCTTC. Translation gives CASSQDRAGYGYTF.

This clonotype showed up just a few times. This chain connects TRBV10-3 to TRBJ1-4; D uncertain. The ends were cut back, 2 bases at V and 8 bases at J, with 9 bases in the middle. CDR1 and CDR2 from the germline V gene are ENHRY and SYGVKD. The CDR3 runs 13 residues. The CDR3 DNA is TGTGCCATCAGTGAGGGTACGGGGGAAAAACTGTTTTTT. This sequence encodes CAISEGTGEKLFF.

The table lists this clonotype with a few counts. V gene TRBV12-3 or TRBV12-4 combines with J gene TRBJ1-1, with D uncertain. Deletions cut 6 bases from V and 4 bases from J, with 15 bases between. The CDR3 is 14 residues long. The CDR3 region has the DNA TGTGCCAGCAGCCAACATGGGCGGGGCACTGAAGCTTTCTTT. It specifies CASSQHGRGTEAFF.

For the CDR3, the DNA is TGCAGTGCTAGAGTAGCGGAGCTCACAGATACGCAGTATTTT. It translates to CSARVAELTDTQYF. The V and J genes are TRBV20-1 and TRBJ2-3, with a possible D match to TRBD2 (6 bases). V was trimmed by 1 base and J by 2 bases, leaving 10 bases between them. Looked up from germline, CDR1 is DFQATT and CDR2 is SNEGSKA (reference sequence). The CDR3 extends over 14 amino acids.

In regard to this clonotype: With a much larger clone just one base away, this may be a read error. The rearrangement links TRBV10-3 to TRBJ2-2; D possibly corresponds to TRBD1 (5 bases). This CDR3 has 15 residues. The germline V gene encodes CDR1 ENHRY and CDR2 SYGVKD. CDR3 in DNA: TGTGCCAGCAGTGATGGGCCAGGGTTCACCGGGGAGCTGTTTTTT. It is translated as CASSDGPGFTGELFF.

This clonotype has a handful of counts. This rearrangement joins TRBV6-5 to TRBJ1-2; 7 nucleotides align to TRBD1. The CDR3 totals 13 residues. Trimming at V came to 6 bases and at J to 10 bases, leaving 11 bases not matched to a gene. The germline CDR1 and CDR2 sequences are MNHEY and SVGAGI. The CDR3, as DNA: TGTGCCAGCAGACGAATCACAGGGGAAAACTACACCTTC. As protein: CASRRITGENYTF.

CDR3: CASSISRQGARETQYF. The CDR3 DNA sequence: TGTGCCAGTAGTATAAGCCGACAGGGGGCAAGAGAGACCCAGTACTTC. The chain links TRBV19 to TRBJ2-5, with 10 bases aligning to TRBD1. The CDR3 length is 16 residues. In germline, CDR1 is LNHDA, CDR2 SQIVND (reference sequence). Trimming removed 2 bases from V and 4 bases from J; junction bases left unmatched: 7.

This clonotype was seen ten or more times. The chain has TRBV10-2 and TRBJ2-7; tentatively, D is TRBD1 (5 bases). This CDR3 contains 12 residues. Germline loops: CDR1 WSHSY, CDR2 SAAADI. Trimming shortened V by 5 bases and J by 6 bases, and 11 bases separated the two germline ends. CDR3 residues: CASSKDTREQYF. For the CDR3, the DNA is TGCGCCAGCAGTAAGGACACCCGCGAGCAGTACTTC.

This clonotype was counted only a few times. The chain joins TRBV29-1 to TRBJ1-2; no firm D call. This CDR3 spans 11 amino acids. V was shortened by 5 bases and J by 8 bases, with 12 bases between the two germline ends. Germline loops: CDR1 SQVTM, CDR2 ANQGSEA. Here the CDR3 DNA reads TGCAGCGTTCAGAAGGACGGGGGCTACACCTTC. Its translation: CSVQKDGGYTF. The full variable domain, in which reference TRBV29-1 and TRBJ1-2 provide the parts outside the CDR3, is SAVISQKPSRDICQRGTSLTIQCQVDSQVTMMFWYRQQPGQSLTLIATANQGSEATYESGFVIDKFPISRPNLTFSTLTVSNMSPEDSSIYLCSVQKDGGYTFGSGTRLTVV.

The table lists this clonotype with a few counts. The V call is TRBV5-1, the J call TRBJ2-3; 10 nucleotides align to TRBD1. The CDR3 extends over 17 amino acids. The trim removed 4 bases at V and 4 bases at J, leaving 12 bases unmatched. The germline gives CDR1 SGHRS, CDR2 YFSETQ. The CDR3 DNA reads TGCGCCAGCAGCCGCCTAGGGGGACAGGGGACGGCAGATACGCAGTATTTT. It codes for CASSRLGGQGTADTQYF.

This clonotype occurred many times. The chain couples TRBV7-2 to TRBJ2-6, with a tentative D call TRBD2 (6 bases). The CDR3 sequence is 15 residues long. CDR1 and CDR2 from the germline V gene are SGHTA and FQGNSA. With 4 bases removed from V and 0 bases from J, the gap between germline ends came to 7 bases. CDR3 nucleotide sequence: TGTGCCAGCAGCTCCGGGGGCTCTGGGGCCAACGTCCTGACTTTC. Amino acids: CASSSGGSGANVLTF.

CDR3 nucleotides: TGTGCCAGCAGTGCGGTTCGGGGGTTGGACGAGCAGTACTTC. Translated: CASSAVRGLDEQYF. This chain links TRBV2 with TRBJ2-7; a weak D match, TRBD2 (6 bases). The V and J ends lost 4 bases and 5 bases respectively, with 15 bases between them. This CDR3 region has 14 residues. Germline V CDR1 and CDR2: SNHLY, FYNNEI. Together with reference TRBV2 and TRBJ2-7, the CDR3 gives the full variable domain: EPEVTQTPSHQVTQMGQEVILRCVPISNHLYFYWYRQILGQKVEFLVSFYNNEISEKSEIFDDQFSVERPDGSNFTLKIRSTKLEDSAMYFCASSAVRGLDEQYFGPGTRLTVT.

The CDR3: CASSLAGRNSYEQYF. CDR3 DNA sequence: TGTGCCAGCAGCTTAGCAGGCCGGAACTCCTACGAGCAGTACTTC. The J gene is TRBJ2-7, the V gene TRBV7-9; no reliable D call. The CDR3 sequence is 15 residues long. Per the germline V gene, CDR1 is SEHNR and CDR2 is FQNEAQ (reference sequence). V shed 0 bases and J shed 0 bases, with 9 bases lying between them.

This clonotype has just a few counts. The CDR3 loop is CSARMTGNQPQHF. Here the CDR3 DNA reads TGCAGTGCTCGGATGACAGGCAATCAGCCCCAGCATTTT. The V and J genes are TRBV20-1 and TRBJ1-5; a possible D gene is TRBD1 (5 bases). The V end lost 5 bases, the J end lost 2 bases, and 10 bases lay between the germline ends. CDR3 size: 13 residues. Germline V gene data show CDR1 as DFQATT and CDR2 as SNEGSKA (reference sequence).

In its sample, this clonotype was seen a few times. This chain joins TRBV5-5 and TRBJ2-1, with D unclear. The CDR3 consists of 14 residues. V lost 4 bases and J 4 bases, leaving 12 bases between the germline ends. Germline assignment: CDR1 SGHKS and CDR2 YYEKEE (reference sequence). The CDR3 DNA reads as TGTGCCAGCAGCCCTCGCCGGGTTTACAATGAGCAGTTCTTC. Residues: CASSPRRVYNEQFF.

The chain couples TRBV12-3 or TRBV12-4 to TRBJ2-2; TRBD2 agrees at 13 bases. Trimming took 6 bases from V and 7 from J; bases not matched to a gene: 5. The CDR3 is 15 amino acids. This CDR3 reads CASRLAGGPYGELFF. The CDR3 bases are TGTGCCAGCAGACTAGCGGGAGGGCCCTACGGGGAGCTGTTTTTT.

The chain is built from TRBV11-2 and TRBJ2-5, with D perhaps TRBD1 (6 bases). This CDR3 has 15 residues. V dropped 0 bases and J dropped 2 bases, with 10 bases sitting between them. In germline, CDR1 is SGHAT, CDR2 FQNNGV. The CDR3 protein is CASSLDTGFQETQYF. The CDR3 DNA follows: TGTGCCAGCAGCTTAGATACAGGGTTTCAAGAGACCCAGTACTTC.

This clonotype was detected many times. The chain recombines TRBV7-8 with TRBJ1-3, with unresolved D. The CDR3 has 16 residues. Between the trimmed V and J ends, which lost 5 bases and 0 bases, there was a span of 14 bases. Germline assignment: CDR1 SGHVS and CDR2 FQNEAQ. The CDR3 loop reads CASSVIVVNSGNTIYF. The CDR3 bases are TGTGCCAGCAGCGTGATAGTCGTAAACTCTGGAAACACCATATATTTT.

The V and J genes are TRBV2 and TRBJ2-1; D possibly matches TRBD1 or TRBD2 (7 bases each). The CDR3 is 12 residues long. Trimming pared 8 bases from V and 10 bases from J, leaving 15 bases between. Germline V gene sequence: CDR1 SNHLY, CDR2 FYNNEI. The DNA of the CDR3 is TGTGCCAGCGGGGGGGGGGGACAGGAGCAGTTCTTC. The encoded protein is CASGGGGQEQFF.

The chain joins TRBV4-1 to TRBJ2-7, with D uncertain. Trimming took off 4 bases at V and 2 bases at J, with 15 bases between the two ends. The CDR3 contains 15 residues. The germline V gene has CDR1 MGHRA and CDR2 YSYEKL. The CDR3 DNA is TGCGCCAGCAGCCCACTCCTCGGGCCAACCTACGAGCAGTACTTC. Its protein is CASSPLLGPTYEQYF.

The CDR3 protein is CATSPRTGFYQPQHF. DNA for the CDR3: TGTGCCACCAGCCCCCGGACAGGGTTCTATCAGCCCCAGCATTTT. The chain employs TRBV15 and TRBJ1-5; TRBD1 agrees at 8 bases. Germline V gene lookup returns CDR1 LNHNV and CDR2 YYDKDF (reference sequence). J was trimmed by 5 bases and V by 5 bases; bases with no gene match: 8. The CDR3 is made up of 15 amino acids.

This clonotype appeared a few times. The rearrangement joins TRBV7-6 to TRBJ2-3; 10 nucleotides line up with TRBD2. V gave up 7 bases and J gave up 2 bases; unmatched junction bases: 9. This CDR3 region has 16 residues. From germline, CDR1 is SGHVS and CDR2 FNYEAQ. DNA of the CDR3: TGTGCCAGCACCCGACAGCGGGGGGGCTTCACAGATACGCAGTATTTT. Encoded protein: CASTRQRGGFTDTQYF. The full variable domain, its missing parts supplied by reference TRBV7-6 and TRBJ2-3, is GAGVSQSPRYKVTKRGQDVALRCDPISGHVSLYWYRQALGQGPEFLTYFNYEAQQDKSGLPNDRFSAERPEGSISTLTIQRTEQRDSAMYRCASTRQRGGFTDTQYFGPGTRLTVL.

This clonotype showed up just a few times. This rearrangement joins TRBV12-5 to TRBJ2-3; tentatively, D is TRBD2 (5 bases). Germline V gene lookup returns CDR1 LGHNT and CDR2 FRNRAP. The CDR3 is made up of 15 amino acids. Trimming pared 4 bases from V and 1 base from J, leaving 12 bases between. The CDR3 is CASGSQPAGTDTQYF. The CDR3, as DNA: TGTGCTAGTGGTTCTCAGCCAGCGGGCACAGATACGCAGTATTTT.

This clonotype has only a few counts. This sequence joins TRBV7-2 and TRBJ2-3; unclear D gene. V gave up 5 bases and J gave up 0 bases, with 12 bases separating them. There are 15 residues in the CDR3. Germline assignment: CDR1 SGHTA and CDR2 FQGNSA. The CDR3, as DNA: TGTGCCAGCAGCCTCCGAGCTGGGAGCACAGATACGCAGTATTTT. The encoded protein is CASSLRAGSTDTQYF.